Listed here are 2 T cell receptor beta chains from one sample, sequenced in a study of cytomegalovirus exposure and HLA in healthy donors. Amplification used 60 Vbeta primers and 13 Jbeta primers. Profiling relied on immunoSEQ multiplex PCR, and the TCRdb table lists in-frame clones only, not all of them. The sample has fewer than 110,000 clones. The sample consisted of PBMCs. These receptors originate from a man in his forties in good health and CMV-seronegative.

V and J are TRBV5-1 and TRBJ2-5; 9 bases map to TRBD1. The J call may be mistaken, given a closer DNA end match to TRBJ2-7. This CDR3 is 15 amino acids long. Germline values: CDR1 SGHRS, CDR2 YFSETQ. The CDR3 loop is CASSSTGTGSYEQYF. CDR3 coding DNA: TGCGCCAGCAGCTCGACCGGGACAGGGTCCTACGAGCAGTACTTC.

The rearrangement joins TRBV6-1 to TRBJ1-5, with 9 bases identical to TRBD1. Germline CDR1 and CDR2: MNHNS and SASEGT. V shed 3 bases and J 7 bases; nucleotides not matched to a gene: 1. This CDR3 is 13 amino acids long. This CDR3 is CASSDTGGQPQHF. In DNA form, the CDR3 reads TGTGCCAGCAGTGATACAGGGGGCCAGCCCCAGCATTTT.